These T cell receptor beta chains were read from a single sample in a study of blood T cells in healthy people across ages. TCRdb reanalysed the 5' RACE reads using MiXCR and keeps one entry per CDR3 protein. The sample has about a million distinct CDR3 sequences; 45% to 60% are singletons. Sequenced sample: blood. Source of these receptors: a woman aged 60 to 75 in good health. The CDR3 runs from the conserved cysteine through the conserved F or W.

len	v_gene	j_gene	CDR3aa
15	TRBV27	TRBJ2-3	CASSPRGSNTDTQYF
17	TRBV4-2	TRBJ2-1	CASSQDHGSLSYNEQFF
16	TRBV9	NA	CASSVGARRELETQYF
15	TRBV15	NA	CATSRDGTEGGEQYF
20	TRBV4-1	TRBJ2-7	CASSQGGLLGRDQSSYEQYF
15	TRBV5-1	TRBJ1-6	CASSLELSFNSPLHF
13	TRBV4-2	TRBJ2-5	CASSTRTGETQYF
16	TRBV20-1	TRBJ2-6	CSARLRGEAGANVLTF
17	TRBV5-1	TRBJ2-7	CASSSPPGTRVVSEQYF
14	TRBV7-2	TRBJ2-3	CASSLDVSTDTQYF
14	TRBV20-1	TRBJ2-4	CSAREAGGKDIQYF
15	TRBV29-1	TRBJ2-4	CSALCRELAKNIQYF
12	TRBV20-1	TRBJ2-7	CSAKTEWNEQYF